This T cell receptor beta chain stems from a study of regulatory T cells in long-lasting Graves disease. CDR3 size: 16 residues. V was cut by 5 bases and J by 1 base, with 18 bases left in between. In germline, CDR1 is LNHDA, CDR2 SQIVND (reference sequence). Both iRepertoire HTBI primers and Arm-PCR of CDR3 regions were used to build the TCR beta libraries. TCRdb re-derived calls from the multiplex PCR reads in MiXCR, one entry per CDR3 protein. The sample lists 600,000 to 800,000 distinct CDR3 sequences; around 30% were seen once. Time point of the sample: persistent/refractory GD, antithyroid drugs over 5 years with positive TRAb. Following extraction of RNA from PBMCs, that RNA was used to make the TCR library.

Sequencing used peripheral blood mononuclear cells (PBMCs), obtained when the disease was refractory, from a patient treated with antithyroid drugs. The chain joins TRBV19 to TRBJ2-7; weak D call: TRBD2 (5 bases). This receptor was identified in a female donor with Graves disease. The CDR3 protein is CASSPGLVIKSYEQYF. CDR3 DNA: TGTGCCAGTAGTCCCGGACTCGTTATCAAGTCCTACGAGCAGTACTTC.